The clone carrying this T cell receptor beta chain was seen a few times. Antigen unknown. The TCR beta CDR3 regions underwent amplification using RNA transcripts as the source. First-round RT-PCR targeting the TCR CDR3 was performed with the HTBI primer set. A single record per CDR3 protein comes from TCRdb applying MiXCR to the multiplex PCR reads. The sample shows approximately 720,000 distinct CDR3 sequences, under 20% of them seen only once. This sample stems from a study of T cells in Graves' hyperthyroidism and ophthalmopathy. Overall study results and limits: Ophthalmopathy, as predicted by the model, came a median roughly 6.8 months after the prediction. In the analysis, a 13 V-J model separated ophthalmopathy from stable hyperthyroidism.

Thyroid ultrasound and orbital computed tomography, with clinical symptoms and serum thyroxine and TRAb, informed diagnoses. Per the germline V gene, CDR1 is SGHAT and CDR2 is FQDESV (reference sequence). This CDR3 has 16 amino acids. V lost 2 bases and J 1 base, leaving 14 bases between the germline ends. This rearrangement joins TRBV11-1 to TRBJ1-1; D remains ambiguous. The sequence was obtained from a woman aged 45-65 years with Graves' hyperthyroidism that later progressed to Graves' ophthalmopathy. The sequencing input was blood. The DNA for the CDR3 is TGTGCCAGCAGCTTATCTGGGAATACAGCGAACACTGAAGCTTTCTTT. Translation gives CASSLSGNTANTEAFF.